Described below is a single T cell receptor beta chain sequence and its context. Its specificity is not known. These data originate in a study of T cell responses to AZD1222 COVID-19 vaccine. Study conclusions and caveats: Across spike, vaccine-associated CD4 TCRs were found, dominant at 160-218 and 743-854. Recipients of two AZD1222 doses showed rising Spike-specific TCR breadth and depth.

The assay was immunoSEQ multiplex PCR, and TCRdb's table has in-frame clones only and misses some. The sample has approximately 92,000 clones, roughly 87% seen once. The sequenced sample was peripheral blood, obtained on day 0 of AZD1222 vaccination. The receptor's source is an adult in good health.

The CDR3 here is CASSYLGNYNEQFF. For the CDR3, the DNA is TGTGCCAGCAGTTATCTAGGTAATTACAATGAGCAGTTCTTC. V is TRBV6-2 or TRBV6-3 and J is TRBJ2-1; D unclear. The CDR3 contains 14 residues. Trimming stripped 3 bases from V and 4 bases from J, with 10 bases between. Germline V gene lookup returns CDR1 MNHEY and CDR2 SVGEGT.